The 15 T cell receptor beta chains presented below share a single source sample, sequenced in a study of CD8 T cells in ankylosing spondylitis. Study-wide results and caveats: Made up of eight highly homologous variants, a TCR beta motif appeared characteristic of ankylosing spondylitis blood.

These TCRs' antigens remain unknown. TCRdb recomputed calls from the 5' RACE reads with MiXCR, one row per CDR3 protein. The repertoire holds some 840,000 distinct CDR3 sequences, with about an eighth as singletons. Specimen: blood, either unsorted or a sorted T cell fraction (not recorded which). The receptors come from a male donor with ankylosing spondylitis.

In this sample, this clonotype turned up many times. The rearrangement links TRBV15 to TRBJ1-6; D gene uncertain. Germline V gene sequence: CDR1 LNHNV, CDR2 YYDKDF (reference sequence). The CDR3 totals 14 residues. V lost 0 bases and J lost 10, with 10 bases in between. The CDR3 region has the DNA TGTGCCACCAGCAGAGAAACGATTTTATCACCCCTCCACTTT. Amino acids: CATSRETILSPLHF.

V usage is TRBV10-3 and J usage is TRBJ2-7, with unresolved D. This CDR3 is 12 amino acids long. V was pared by 11 bases and J by 1 base, with 12 bases between. Germline V gene data show CDR1 as ENHRY and CDR2 as SYGVKD. CDR3 loop: CAAGTLSYEQYF. CDR3 in DNA: TGTGCCGCAGGCACACTGTCCTACGAGCAGTACTTC.

The sample holds a few counts of this clonotype. The rearrangement uses TRBV4-3 and TRBJ2-2; 7 bases line up with TRBD2. J gave up 6 bases and V 4 bases, and 2 bases lay outside the gene matches. The germline CDR1 and CDR2 sequences are LGHNA and YSLEER. The CDR3 loop spans 13 amino acids. The CDR3 DNA follows: TGCGCCAGCAGCCGCGGACTAGCCGGGGAGCTGTTTTTT. Its protein is CASSRGLAGELFF.

The CDR3 DNA sequence: TGTGCCAGCAGTCTCCGGGACGGTCTCTCCTACGAGCAGTACTTC. This sequence encodes CASSLRDGLSYEQYF. This chain connects TRBV7-9 to TRBJ2-7; D tentatively reads TRBD1 or TRBD2 (5 bases each). V was clipped by 6 bases and J by 0 bases, with 15 bases between them. The CDR3 loop spans 15 amino acids. Looked up from germline, CDR1 is SEHNR and CDR2 is FQNEAQ (reference sequence).

This clonotype was observed at least ten times. The genes are TRBV14 and TRBJ2-7, with TRBD2 identical over 8 bases. V shed 0 bases, J shed 9 bases, and the junction held 10 bases outside the gene matches. Germline CDR1 SGHDN, CDR2 FVKESK. This CDR3 has 15 amino acids. The CDR3 DNA reads as TGTGCCAGCAGCCAAGAATTGGGACTAGAGACGGCGCAGTACTTC. Protein sequence: CASSQELGLETAQYF.

This clonotype has ten or more counts. V gene TRBV2 combines with J gene TRBJ2-7, with D perhaps given as TRBD1 or TRBD2 (6 bases each). This CDR3 is 14 amino acids long. Germline loops: CDR1 SNHLY, CDR2 FYNNEI. V lost 6 bases, J lost 3 bases, and 15 bases lay in between. CDR3 protein: CASREGEFYYEQYF. CDR3 coding DNA: TGTGCCAGCAGGGAGGGGGAATTTTACTACGAGCAGTACTTC.

The sample holds a few counts of this clonotype. The gene calls are TRBV28 and TRBJ2-1; D not certain. The germline V gene encodes CDR1 MDHEN and CDR2 SYDVKM. The CDR3 contains 12 residues. Trimming cost V 3 bases and J 10 bases, with 10 bases left between them. The CDR3, as DNA: TGTGCCAGCAGTTTGGGGTATGAGGAGCAGTTCTTC. This translates into CASSLGYEEQFF.

This clonotype appeared many times. The CDR3: CAISESVPEATQYF. As DNA, the CDR3 is TGTGCCATCAGTGAGTCGGTCCCGGAGGCGACCCAGTACTTC. The chain combines TRBV10-3 with TRBJ2-5; a weak D match, TRBD2 (5 bases). The CDR3 length is 14 residues. V was shortened by 0 bases and J by 7 bases, with 12 bases between the two germline ends. Germline-derived CDR1 and CDR2 are ENHRY and SYGVKD.

This clonotype was picked up many times. CDR3 sequence reads: CSARTGGGTEAFF. The CDR3 DNA follows: TGCAGTGCTAGGACAGGGGGAGGCACTGAAGCTTTCTTT. The V call is TRBV20-1, the J call TRBJ1-1, with 9 positions matching TRBD1. The CDR3 covers 13 residues. J gave up 4 bases and V 3 bases, and 3 bases lay outside the gene matches. Germline CDR1 DFQATT, CDR2 SNEGSKA (reference sequence).

In this sample, this clonotype turned up a few times. The chain is built from TRBV7-9 and TRBJ2-7, with TRBD1 matching 7 bases. Trimming cost V 1 base and J 2 bases; bases outside gene matches: 5. There are 15 residues in the CDR3. Germline CDR1 and CDR2: SEHNR and FQNEAQ (reference sequence). The DNA of the CDR3 is TGTGCCAGCAGCTTAGAGTGGGACAGCACCTACGAGCAGTACTTC. Its translation: CASSLEWDSTYEQYF.

The chain employs TRBV20-1 and TRBJ2-2; D may be TRBD2 (5 bases). CDR1 and CDR2 (germline): DFQATT, SNEGSKA (reference sequence). This CDR3 has 14 amino acids. The V end was cut by 5 bases, the J end by 0 bases, with 10 bases between. CDR3 protein: CSAWGATNTGELFF. CDR3 coding DNA: TGCAGTGCTTGGGGAGCGACGAACACCGGGGAGCTGTTTTTT.

Many counts were recorded for this clonotype. The chain combines TRBV12-3 or TRBV12-4 with TRBJ1-6, with 12 bases aligning to TRBD1. J lost 13 bases, V lost 5 bases, and 9 bases had no gene match. The CDR3 contains 15 residues. CDR3 in DNA: TGTGCCAGCAGTAGAACCGGGACAGGGGGCTCTCCCCTCCACTTT. It yields the protein CASSRTGTGGSPLHF.

A few counts support this clonotype. This chain links TRBV7-9 with TRBJ1-5, with 7 bases matching TRBD1. The CDR3 is made up of 16 amino acids. Germline-derived CDR1 and CDR2 are SEHNR and FQNEAQ (reference sequence). V was clipped by 5 bases and J by 7 bases; unmatched bases: 14. CDR3 protein: CASSQGGGAVSQPQHF. The CDR3, as DNA: TGTGCCAGCAGCCAGGGAGGGGGCGCGGTGTCCCAGCCCCAGCATTTT.

The genes are TRBV7-3 and TRBJ2-2; 7 bases fit TRBD1. J was trimmed by 5 bases and V by 1 base; bases with no gene match: 7. CDR3 length: 16 amino acids. Germline CDR1 is SGHTA and CDR2 is FQGTGA. CDR3 protein: CASSLSSTGPTGELFF. The CDR3 bases are TGTGCCAGCAGCTTAAGTTCGACAGGGCCTACCGGGGAGCTGTTTTTT.

The chain has TRBV11-1 and TRBJ2-1; TRBD1 matches at 9 bases. Trimming removed 5 bases from V and 3 bases from J; junction bases left unmatched: 8. The CDR3 runs to 16 residues. Germline CDR1 SGHAT, CDR2 FQDESV (reference sequence). CDR3 DNA: TGTGCCAGCAGCCCCTGGCTGGGACAGGGCTACAATGAGCAGTTCTTC. It specifies CASSPWLGQGYNEQFF.